A single sample gave rise to the 12 T cell receptor beta chains below, sequenced in a study of OX40 agonist ivuxolimab in advanced cancers. Generated by immunoSEQ multiplex PCR, the TCRdb table keeps only in-frame clones and is missing some. The sample holds tens of thousands of clones, about 89% seen once. Here the sequenced sample was CD4+ or CD8+ T cells sorted from blood, taken in a trial of the OX40 agonist ivuxolimab. These TCRs come from an adult with an advanced solid tumor such as melanoma, head and neck, liver or kidney cancer.

V usage is TRBV28 and J usage is TRBJ1-5; 10 bases are a match to TRBD1. Trimming took 5 bases from V and 4 from J; bases not matched to a gene: 5. This CDR3 contains 15 residues. Germline CDR1 and CDR2: MDHEN and SYDVKM. In nucleotides, the CDR3 is TGTGCCAGCAGTCTTAAGGGACAGGGGAATCAGCCCCAGCATTTT. This codes for CASSLKGQGNQPQHF. The complete variable domain, with remaining parts taken from reference TRBV28 and TRBJ1-5, reads DVKVTQSSRYLVKRTGEKVFLECVQDMDHENMFWYRQDPGLGLRLIYFSYDVKMKEKGDIPEGYSVSREKKERFSLILESASTNQTSMYLCASSLKGQGNQPQHFGDGTRLSIL.

CDR3 sequence reads: CASSYTGTGGDYTF. DNA of the CDR3: TGTGCCAGCAGTTATACCGGGACAGGGGGCGACTACACCTTC. The chain uses TRBV6-5 and TRBJ1-2; 12 positions match TRBD1. The germline CDR1 and CDR2 sequences are MNHEY and SVGAGI. This CDR3 has 14 residues. V was pared by 3 bases and J by 10 bases, with 6 bases of the junction left unmatched.

This clone was counted a single time. The rearrangement joins TRBV20-1 to TRBJ2-1; 10 nucleotides agree with TRBD2. The CDR3 has 10 residues. CDR1 is DFQATT, CDR2 SNEGSKA, per germline (reference sequence). The V segment lost 6 bases and the J segment 10 bases; nucleotides outside the gene matches: 0. The CDR3 DNA follows: TGCAGTGCGGGACTAGCGGAGCAGTTCTTC. The encoded protein is CSAGLAEQFF.

This chain uses TRBV11-3 with TRBJ2-1, with TRBD2 matching 14 bases. Germline V lookup: CDR1 SGHNT, CDR2 YENEEA. J lost 8 bases, V lost 7 bases, and 10 bases had no gene match. The CDR3 spans 16 residues. This CDR3 is CASIGLAGGRPHEQFF. CDR3 nucleotides: TGTGCCAGCATTGGACTAGCGGGAGGACGTCCCCATGAGCAGTTCTTC.

This clone has a handful of counts. The CDR3 spells CASTQGLAGNEQFF. The CDR3 bases are TGTGCCAGCACCCAGGGACTAGCGGGCAATGAGCAGTTCTTC. This rearrangement joins TRBV11-3 to TRBJ2-1, with 12 bases identical to TRBD2. Germline values: CDR1 SGHNT, CDR2 YENEEA. The CDR3 covers 14 residues. J lost 6 bases, V lost 7 bases, and 4 bases had no gene match.

This chain links TRBV6-5 with TRBJ2-7; a weak D match, TRBD1 (5 bases). V shed 0 bases and J shed 3 bases, with 6 bases lying between them. Germline loops: CDR1 MNHEY, CDR2 SVGAGI. This CDR3 is built from 13 residues. The CDR3 DNA is TGTGCCAGCAGTTACTCCCAGGGCTACGAGCAGTACGTC. Translating it yields CASSYSQGYEQYV.

DNA for the CDR3: TGTGCCAGCAGTAAGTACGCGGGAGAGACCGGGGAGCTGTTTTTT. Protein: CASSKYAGETGELFF. The rearrangement links TRBV6-1 to TRBJ2-2; 7 bases map to TRBD2. The CDR3 is 15 residues long. After removal of 5 bases from V and 5 bases from J, the junction contained 8 bases not matched to a gene. Germline CDR1 is MNHNS and CDR2 is SASEGT.

This chain joins TRBV7-8 and TRBJ2-1, with TRBD2 matching 9 bases. The CDR3 spans 15 residues. CDR1 and CDR2 (germline): SGHVS, FQNEAQ. After removal of 5 bases from V and 10 bases from J, the junction contained 12 bases not matched to a gene. The CDR3 coding sequence is TGTGCCAGCAGCCAAACCGAAGGACTAGCGAGGGAGCAGTTCTTC. Translation: CASSQTEGLAREQFF.

J is TRBJ1-4 and V is TRBV15; the D gene is possibly TRBD1 (5 bases). There are 16 residues in the CDR3. Germline assignment: CDR1 LNHNV and CDR2 YYDKDF (reference sequence). The V end lost 3 bases, the J end lost 8 bases, and 19 bases lay between the germline ends. CDR3 in DNA: TGTGCCACCAGCAGCGGGGCGCGAGGTCTTTACGAAAAACTGTTTTTT. This gives the protein CATSSGARGLYEKLFF.

This clone has only a few counts. The rearrangement joins TRBV19 to TRBJ1-1; no firm D call. The V end was cut by 3 bases, the J end by 1 base, with 18 bases between. The CDR3 covers 17 residues. CDR1 LNHDA and CDR2 SQIVND come from the germline V gene (reference sequence). The CDR3 loop reads CASSIGLSGFGNTEAFF. CDR3 sequence (DNA): TGTGCCAGTAGTATTGGGCTCTCCGGGTTCGGGAACACTGAAGCTTTCTTT.

The rearrangement uses TRBV30 and TRBJ2-1, with D possibly TRBD2 on 5 matching bases. Germline CDR1 and CDR2: GTSNPN and SVGIG (reference sequence). Trimming took off 0 bases at V and 9 bases at J, with 15 bases between the two ends. The CDR3 loop spans 14 amino acids. The CDR3 sequence is CAWSVGLAVSEQFF. Here the CDR3 DNA reads TGTGCCTGGAGTGTGGGTCTAGCTGTTAGTGAGCAGTTCTTC. Drawing the rest from reference TRBV30 and TRBJ2-1, the complete variable domain is SQTIHQWPATLVQPVGSPLSLECTVEGTSNPNLYWYRQAAGRGLQLLFYSVGIGQISSEVPQNLSASRPQDRQFILSSKKLLLSDSGFYLCAWSVGLAVSEQFFGPGTRLTVL.

The chain carries TRBV6-1 and TRBJ2-3; TRBD2 agrees at 12 bases. The CDR3 spans 15 residues. Germline CDR1 is MNHNS and CDR2 is SASEGT. The trim removed 4 bases at V and 4 bases at J, leaving 3 bases unmatched. CDR3 amino acids: CASSGLAGGPDTQYF. DNA of the CDR3: TGTGCCAGCAGTGGGCTAGCGGGGGGGCCAGATACGCAGTATTTT.